One sample yielded the 10 T cell receptor beta chains listed below, sequenced in a study of early T cells in non-severe SARS-CoV-2 infection. TCRdb used MiXCR to reprocess the 5' RACE reads, holding one entry per CDR3 protein. The sample carries around 44,000 distinct CDR3 sequences, 7% to 8% recorded once. Input material: whole blood. These receptors were obtained from an adult who was a healthcare worker with PCR-confirmed SARS-CoV-2 infection or an uninfected control (not recorded which).

The table lists this clonotype with a few counts. The V gene is TRBV7-2, the J gene TRBJ2-4; 9 nucleotides match TRBD1. V lost 1 base, J lost 9 bases, and 7 bases stayed unmatched. The CDR3 spans 15 residues. Germline V CDR1 and CDR2: SGHTA, FQGNSA. CDR3 in amino acids: CASSLVGTGFVIQYF. Here the CDR3 DNA reads TGTGCCAGCAGCTTAGTAGGGACAGGGTTCGTCATTCAGTACTTC.

Ten or more counts support this clonotype. The chain uses TRBV19 and TRBJ2-7; TRBD2 might be the D (6 bases). The CDR3 extends over 14 amino acids. In germline, CDR1 is LNHDA, CDR2 SQIVND (reference sequence). Trimming left V 3 bases short and J 5 bases short, with 14 bases between. The CDR3 protein is CASSMGDSGNEQYF. The CDR3 DNA follows: TGTGCCAGTAGTATGGGGGACTCCGGTAACGAGCAGTACTTC.

This clonotype was seen at least ten times. The rearrangement uses TRBV3-1 and TRBJ2-5; TRBD2 agrees at 13 bases. The CDR3 length is 17 residues. With V trimmed by 2 bases and J by 3 bases, 6 bases remained unmatched. Germline V gene lookup returns CDR1 LGHDT and CDR2 YNNKEL (reference sequence). The CDR3, as DNA: TGTGCCAGCAGCCAAACGAGGACTAGCGGGGGTAAAGAGACCCAGTACTTC. It translates to CASSQTRTSGGKETQYF.

This clonotype turned up a few times. The V and J genes are TRBV27 and TRBJ2-7, with a tentative D call TRBD1 (5 bases). V was trimmed by 4 bases and J by 2 bases, leaving 12 bases between them. Germline lookup yields CDR1 MNHEY and CDR2 SMNVEV (reference sequence). The length of the CDR3 is 14 residues. CDR3 loop: CASSSTDTPYEQYF. The CDR3 DNA reads TGTGCCAGCAGTTCAACGGACACCCCCTACGAGCAGTACTTC.

This clonotype showed up many times. The rearrangement joins TRBV29-1 to TRBJ1-4; D is perhaps TRBD1 (6 bases). CDR3 length: 11 amino acids. Germline CDR1 and CDR2: SQVTM and ANQGSEA. V was shortened by 6 bases and J by 7 bases, with 9 bases between the two germline ends. The chain's CDR3 is CSVQGSEKLFF. CDR3 DNA sequence: TGCAGCGTACAGGGCAGTGAAAAACTGTTTTTT.

The chain couples TRBV20-1 to TRBJ2-5; 9 positions agree with TRBD1. J lost 3 bases, V lost 3 bases, and 8 bases had no gene match. This CDR3 region has 15 residues. Germline CDR1 and CDR2: DFQATT and SNEGSKA (reference sequence). The CDR3 DNA reads TGCAGTGCTAGGCCGGGACAGGGAGGGGAAGAGACCCAGTACTTC. It specifies CSARPGQGGEETQYF.

The rearrangement uses TRBV5-1 and TRBJ2-3, with D perhaps TRBD1 (6 bases). CDR3 length: 16 residues. The V gene lost 0 bases and the J gene lost 5 bases, with 16 bases spanning the gap. CDR1 is SGHRS and CDR2 is YFSETQ in the germline V gene. The CDR3 nucleotides are TGCGCCAGCAGCTTGGGATCCGGCAGGGGCAAAGATACGCAGTATTTT. Translated: CASSLGSGRGKDTQYF.

CDR3 in DNA: TGCAGTGCTAGAGAGACTAGCGCCCGCACAGATACGCAGTATTTT. Translated, it gives CSARETSARTDTQYF. The chain employs TRBV20-1 and TRBJ2-3, with 8 bases matching TRBD2. This CDR3 is 15 amino acids long. J lost 1 base, V lost 0 bases, and 3 bases had no gene match. Germline lookup yields CDR1 DFQATT and CDR2 SNEGSKA (reference sequence).

This clonotype showed up many times. The chain joins TRBV29-1 to TRBJ1-2; D is uncertain. CDR1 is SQVTM, CDR2 ANQGSEA, per germline. V lost 6 bases and J 2 bases, leaving 19 bases between the germline ends. This CDR3 comprises 15 residues. For the CDR3, the DNA is TGCAGCGTAGCAATCCCGCCGGATTGGAACTATGGCTACACCTTC. It codes for CSVAIPPDWNYGYTF.

This clonotype showed up many times. V and J are TRBV3-1 and TRBJ1-2; 10 bases are a match to TRBD1. Germline lookup yields CDR1 LGHDT and CDR2 YNNKEL (reference sequence). The V and J ends lost 0 bases and 4 bases, in that order; junction bases with no gene match: 2. This CDR3 contains 15 residues. The CDR3 reads CASSQDRDRGYGYTF. In DNA form, the CDR3 reads TGTGCCAGCAGCCAAGACCGGGACAGGGGCTATGGCTACACCTTC.